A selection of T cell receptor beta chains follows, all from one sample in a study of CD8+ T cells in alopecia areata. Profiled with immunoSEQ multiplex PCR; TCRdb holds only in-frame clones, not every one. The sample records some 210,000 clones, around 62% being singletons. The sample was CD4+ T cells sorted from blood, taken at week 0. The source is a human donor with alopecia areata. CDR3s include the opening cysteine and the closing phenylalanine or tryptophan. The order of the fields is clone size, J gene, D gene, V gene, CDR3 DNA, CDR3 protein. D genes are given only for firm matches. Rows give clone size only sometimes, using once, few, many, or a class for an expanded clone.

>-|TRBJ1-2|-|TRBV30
TGTGCCTGGACTCCCTGGGGGGCAGGGGACTATGGCTACACCTTC
CAWTPWGAGDYGYTF
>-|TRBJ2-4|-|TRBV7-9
TGTGCCAGCAGCCCCTCGGGCAACATTCAGTACTTC
CASSPSGNIQYF
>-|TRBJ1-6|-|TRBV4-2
TGTGCCAGCAGCCAAGAGGCGACAGTCTCACCCCTCCACTTT
CASSQEATVSPLHF
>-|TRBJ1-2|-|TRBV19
TGTGCCAGTAGCATACCGACAGCTAACTATGGCTACACCTTC
CASSIPTANYGYTF
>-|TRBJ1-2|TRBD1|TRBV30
TGTGCCCGGCAACAGGGGAACTATGGCTACACCTTC
CARQQGNYGYTF
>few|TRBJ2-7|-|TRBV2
TGTGCCAGCAGTCCCGCGGGTTACGAGCAGTACTTC
CASSPAGYEQYF
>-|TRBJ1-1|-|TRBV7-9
TGTGCCAGCAGCTTAGGGCAGGCCCTAAGGAACACTGAAGCTTTCTTT
CASSLGQALRNTEAFF
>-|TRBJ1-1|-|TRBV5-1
TGCGCCAGCACCTCCAGACAGCAGAACACTGAAGCTTTCTTT
CASTSRQQNTEAFF
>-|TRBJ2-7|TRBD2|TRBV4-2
TGTGCCAGCAGCCAACCCCTAGCGGGGGGGCGGAATCGGTTCCACGAGCAGTACTTC
CASSQPLAGGRNRFHEQYF
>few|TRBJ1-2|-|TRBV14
TGTGCCAGCAGCCAACAGGGAGTTTACGGCTACACCTTC
CASSQQGVYGYTF
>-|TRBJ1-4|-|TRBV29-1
TGCAGCGTTGAAGCTCTCGGGAGTACGACTAATGAAAAACTGTTTTTT
CSVEALGSTTNEKLFF
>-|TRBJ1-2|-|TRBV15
TGTGCCACCAGCAGAGATCTCCGCAGGGATGGCTACACCTTC
CATSRDLRRDGYTF
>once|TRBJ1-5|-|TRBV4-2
TGTGCCAGCAGCCAGGAGTCCGGTAGCAATCAGCCCCAGCATTTT
CASSQESGSNQPQHF
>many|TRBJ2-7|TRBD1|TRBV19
TGTGCCAGTAGACCCACCAGGTGGCAGGGGGCCGACTACGAGCAGTACTTC
CASRPTRWQGADYEQYF
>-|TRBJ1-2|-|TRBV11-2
TGTGCCAGCAGCCCGATAAGGGGAAGGAGGGCATATGGCTACACCTTC
CASSPIRGRRAYGYTF
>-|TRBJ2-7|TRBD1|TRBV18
TGTGCCAGCTCACCCCTCGGGACAGACTCCTACGAGCAGTACTTC
CASSPLGTDSYEQYF
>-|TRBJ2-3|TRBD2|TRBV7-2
TGTGCCAGCAGCTTAAGGCTAGCGGGAGAATCTGATACGCAGTATTTT
CASSLRLAGESDTQYF
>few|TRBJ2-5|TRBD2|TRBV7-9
TGTGCCAGCAGTTTAGCGGGAGGTCGAGAGACCCAGTACTTC
CASSLAGGRETQYF
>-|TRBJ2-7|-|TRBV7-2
TGTGCCAGCAGCTTAGAAGGGGACTACGAGCAGTACTTC
CASSLEGDYEQYF
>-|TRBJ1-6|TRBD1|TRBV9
TGTGCCAGCAGCGTAGTAGAGGGGGCAGGATCACCCCTCCACTTT
CASSVVEGAGSPLHF
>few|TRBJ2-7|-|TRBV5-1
TGCGCCAGCAGCTTGGACAGGGGAGGCCATGAGGGAGTTTGGCCCCGCGAGCAGTACTTC
CASSLDRGGHEGVWPREQYF
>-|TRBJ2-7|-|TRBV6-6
TGTGCCAGCAGGTCCATGGTCGAGCAGTACTTC
CASRSMVEQYF
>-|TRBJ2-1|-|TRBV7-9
TGTGCCAGCAGCCCAGCAGGGTACAATGAGCAGTTCTTC
CASSPAGYNEQFF
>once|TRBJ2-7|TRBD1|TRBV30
TGTGCCTGGAGCCGGGGACAGGGTTTCAACGAGCAGTACTTC
CAWSRGQGFNEQYF
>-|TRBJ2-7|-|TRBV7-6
TGTGCCAGCAGCTTAGGGAACTACTACGAGCAGTACTTC
CASSLGNYYEQYF
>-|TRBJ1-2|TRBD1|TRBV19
TGTGCCAGTAGACCCCGACAGGGCTATGGCTACACCTTC
CASRPRQGYGYTF
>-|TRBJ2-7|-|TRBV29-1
TGCAGCGTCCTGTCCCCGCTGATTGGGGAGCAGTACTTC
CSVLSPLIGEQYF
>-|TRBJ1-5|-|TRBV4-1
TGCGCCAGCAGCCAAGCTGAGGGTTACCAGCCCCAGCATTTT
CASSQAEGYQPQHF
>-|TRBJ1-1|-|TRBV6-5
TGTGCCAGCAGTTACAGGGTGAAGACTGAAGCTTTCTTT
CASSYRVKTEAFF
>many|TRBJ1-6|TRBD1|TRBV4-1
TGCGCCAGCAGCCAAGAATACGGCAGGGACAGCTCCTATAATTCACCCCTCCACTTT
CASSQEYGRDSSYNSPLHF
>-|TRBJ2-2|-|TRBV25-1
TGTGCCAGCAGTGAATATGTCCGGGCCGGGGAGCTGTTTTTT
CASSEYVRAGELFF
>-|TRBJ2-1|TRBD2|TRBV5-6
TGTGCCAGCAGCTTGGCTCAAACCGGGACTAGGACCCTCTTC
CASSLAQTGTRTLF
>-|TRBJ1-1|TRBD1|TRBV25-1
TGTGCCAGCAGTGAAAGGGACAGGGATCGCACTGAAGCTTTCTTT
CASSERDRDRTEAFF
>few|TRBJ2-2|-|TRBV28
TGTGCCAGCAGTTTAGACAGCCTGAACACCGGGGAGCTGTTTTTT
CASSLDSLNTGELFF
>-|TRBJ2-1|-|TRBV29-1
TGCAGCGTTAGACTAGTCGGCAATGAGCAGTTCTTC
CSVRLVGNEQFF
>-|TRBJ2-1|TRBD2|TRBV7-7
TGTGCTAGCAGCGATACTAGCGGGAGATATTCGGGGTGGCAGTTCTTC
CASSDTSGRYSGWQFF
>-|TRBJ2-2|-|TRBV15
TGTGCCACCAGCACGGGCCCGCGGGTGAACACCGGGGAGCTGTTTTTT
CATSTGPRVNTGELFF
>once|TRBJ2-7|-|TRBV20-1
TGCAGTGCTAGAGCGGCATACGAGCAGTACTTC
CSARAAYEQYF
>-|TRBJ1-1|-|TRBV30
TGTGCCTGGAGTCGGGTGGAAGGGACTGAAGCTTTCTTT
CAWSRVEGTEAFF
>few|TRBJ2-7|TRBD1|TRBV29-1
TGCAGCGCTGAGGGACAGTCCTACGAGCAGTACTTC
CSAEGQSYEQYF
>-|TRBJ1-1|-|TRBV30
TGTGCCTGGAGTGTTGGCGACCCTACAGGGAACACTGAAGCTTTCTTT
CAWSVGDPTGNTEAFF
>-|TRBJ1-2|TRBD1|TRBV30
TGTGCCTGGAGTGTAGACAGGGAGGCGGGTGGCTACACCTTC
CAWSVDREAGGYTF
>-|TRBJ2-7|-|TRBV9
TGTGCCAGCAGCGGGGCCTCCGAGCAGTACTTC
CASSGASEQYF
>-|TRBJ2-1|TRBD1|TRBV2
TGTGCCAGCAGCCCCTTGGACAGGGGAGATGGTGAGCAGTTCTTC
CASSPLDRGDGEQFF
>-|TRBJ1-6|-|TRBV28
TGTGCCAGCAGTGGGAGGGCTGGTTCACCCCTCCACTTT
CASSGRAGSPLHF
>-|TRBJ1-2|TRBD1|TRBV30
TGTGCCTGGGCCCGGGACAGGGGCGTCTATGGCTACACCTTC
CAWARDRGVYGYTF
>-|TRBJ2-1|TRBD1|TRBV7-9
TGTGCCAGCAGCTCGACAGGGGGCCGGAATGAGCAGTTCTTC
CASSSTGGRNEQFF
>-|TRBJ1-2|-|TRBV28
TGTGCCAGCACCCCACGGGCTAACTATGGCTACACCTTC
CASTPRANYGYTF
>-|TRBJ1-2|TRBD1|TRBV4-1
TGCGCCAGCAGCCAAGTCGTACGGCAGGGGGCTAACTATGGCTACACCTTC
CASSQVVRQGANYGYTF